This is a list of T cell receptor beta chains from one sample in a study of shared clonotypes between healthy human individuals. Sequencing used immunoSEQ multiplex PCR; TCRdb keeps in-frame clones, though not all of them. The sample holds 300,000 to 400,000 clones, more than 60% seen once. The sample was memory CD4+ T cells sorted from blood. These receptors all stem from a man aged 25 to 40 in good health. CDR3s leave out the opening cysteine and the closing phenylalanine or tryptophan. Each record gives: V gene, CDR3 protein.

V: TRBV5-1
CDR3: ASSLEQGTSGTQY

V: TRBV10-3
CDR3: AISESIGDQPQH

V: TRBV30
CDR3: AWSVLGDTEAF

V: TRBV7-2
CDR3: ASSISGTSLGEQY

V: TRBV5-4
CDR3: ASSLAGVSEQF

V: TRBV6-1
CDR3: ASSFGLGQPQH

V: TRBV2
CDR3: ASSYVQETQY

V: TRBV28
CDR3: ASSPPGPGGQPQH

V: TRBV6-6
CDR3: ASSSRGREVQPQH

V: TRBV7-2
CDR3: ASRSPTGAGGLYNEQF

V: TRBV6-5
CDR3: ASSYSRGTSYEQY

V: TRBV18
CDR3: ASSPVENQPQH

V: TRBV19
CDR3: ASRNLGGTGELF

V: TRBV19
CDR3: ASAFVLSGANVLT

V: TRBV15
CDR3: ATSPRRGEETQY

V: TRBV5-4
CDR3: ASSLAAGEAYEQY

V: TRBV4-1
CDR3: ASSPSDGNNEKLF

V: TRBV5-1
CDR3: ASSSGQGEPRYYEQY

V: TRBV7-3
CDR3: ASSPHRGRASGELF

V: TRBV6-1
CDR3: ASSATLGNEQF

V: TRBV5-7
CDR3: ASSLGVGPFPGELF

V: TRBV2
CDR3: ASSTGGTHNEQF

V: TRBV29-1
CDR3: SGANRGHGTEAF

V: TRBV5-1
CDR3: ASSAGTRGEQY

V: TRBV2
CDR3: AAGGDLADTQY

V: TRBV19
CDR3: ASPRGTDVYSDQPQH

V: TRBV28
CDR3: ASGPGGGSYEQY

V: TRBV7-9
CDR3: ASSLAQGSGSYEQY

V: TRBV19
CDR3: ASSRAGTLQETQY

V: TRBV28
CDR3: ATNVGSQPQH

V: TRBV6-5
CDR3: ANSTVPINYGYT

V: TRBV29-1
CDR3: SVAQGNDQETQY

V: TRBV28
CDR3: ASSAPGGYGYT

V: TRBV27
CDR3: ASSPGTASNYGYT

V: TRBV7-2
CDR3: ASSTGHRAY

V: TRBV18
CDR3: ASSASGGRGSNQPQH

V: TRBV6-6
CDR3: ASSYALGLPKLF